These T cell receptor beta chains were read from a single sample in a study of neoadjuvant anti-PD-1 for oral cavity cancer. Generated by immunoSEQ multiplex PCR, the TCRdb table keeps only in-frame clones and is missing some. The profile shows about 14,000 clones, approximately 75% of them singletons. The material was PBMCs, obtained after nivolumab (anti-PD-1) treatment. Every receptor here comes from a person between 35 and 79 years old with oral cavity squamous cell carcinoma. CDR3s include the opening cysteine and the closing phenylalanine or tryptophan. The D gene is left open where the match is weak. For some rows the clone size is stated as once, few or many, or as a class when expanded; others skip it.

clone_size j_call v_call d_call cdr3_nt cdr3_aa
. TRBJ2-6 TRBV28 TRBD1 TGTGCCAGCAGATTAATGGGACAGCGCTCTGGGGCCAACGTCCTGACTTTC CASRLMGQRSGANVLTF
. TRBJ1-5 TRBV29-1 . TGCAGCGTTGAGGGCCAGGGAGGCCAGCCCCAGCATTTT CSVEGQGGQPQHF
. TRBJ1-2 TRBV10-2 . TGCGCCAGCAGTGAGCCCACCGATGGCTACACCTTC CASSEPTDGYTF
. TRBJ2-1 TRBV2 . TGTGCCAGCAGTCCACTAGTGTCCAATGAGCAGTTCTTC CASSPLVSNEQFF
. TRBJ2-5 TRBV5-5 . TGTGCCAGCACGTTTTTGACAGCCACGGAGACCCAGTACTTC CASTFLTATETQYF
. TRBJ2-7 TRBV29-1 . TGCAGCGTTTGCGGGGCAGGGGGCTACGAGCAGTACTTC CSVCGAGGYEQYF
few TRBJ1-1 TRBV7-6 TRBD1 TGTGCCAGCAGCTTGCAAGGGGGCACCACTGAAGCTTTCTTT CASSLQGGTTEAFF
few TRBJ2-3 TRBV5-1 . TGCGCCAGCAGCTCCAGGGCAGCTCAGCGGGATACGCAGTATTTT CASSSRAAQRDTQYF
few TRBJ1-2 TRBV9 . TGTGCCAGCAGCGTAGGAGGTGGCTATGGCTACACCTTC CASSVGGGYGYTF
. TRBJ2-2 TRBV7-9 TRBD1 TGTGCCAGCAAAGACAGGGGCTCGAGCACCGGGGAGCTGTTTTTT CASKDRGSSTGELFF
. TRBJ2-3 TRBV5-6 TRBD2 TGTGCCAGCAGCTTGGCCCTGAGCGGGGCCCTCACAGATACGCAGTATTTT CASSLALSGALTDTQYF
. TRBJ2-7 TRBV5-4 . TGTGCCAGCAGCTTGTGGGGGCTTAACTACGAGCAGTACTTC CASSLWGLNYEQYF
. TRBJ2-7 TRBV5-1 TRBD1 TGCGCCAGCAGCCCGGGACAGGAGGGAAGCGAGCAGTACTTC CASSPGQEGSEQYF
few TRBJ1-1 TRBV5-1 . TGCGCCAGCTCCGACCAACAGAACACTGAAGCTTTCTTT CASSDQQNTEAFF
. TRBJ2-2 TRBV5-1 TRBD2 TGCGCCAGCACCCCGACTAGCGGGAATGTCGGGGAGCTGTTTTTT CASTPTSGNVGELFF
. TRBJ2-7 TRBV5-6 TRBD2 TGTGCCAGCAGCGCTACTAGCGGGAGCGGTGAGCAGTACTTC CASSATSGSGEQYF
. TRBJ2-6 TRBV14 . TGTGCCAGCAGCCAAGTTGGGGGGACTGGGGCCAACGTCCTGACTTTC CASSQVGGTGANVLTF
. TRBJ1-2 TRBV28 TRBD1 TGTGCCAGCAGCGAATCGACAGGGGAGCGCTATGGCTACACCTTC CASSESTGERYGYTF
. TRBJ1-3 TRBV15 . TGTGCCACCAGCAGAGATCCCCTTGGACAGATTATCTCTGGAAACACCATATATTTT CATSRDPLGQIISGNTIYF
. TRBJ2-7 TRBV15 . TGTGCCACCAGCAGGTACTGGGCCCAACCCTACGAGCAGTACTTC CATSRYWAQPYEQYF
. TRBJ2-1 TRBV5-4 TRBD2 TGTGCCAGCAGCTTGGTCTCGGGAGGGCCCTCTAATGAGCAGTTCTTC CASSLVSGGPSNEQFF
. TRBJ2-1 TRBV5-4 TRBD2 TGTGCCAGCAGCTTCGGCGGGAGTGGGGGCAATGAGCAGTTCTTC CASSFGGSGGNEQFF
few TRBJ2-7 TRBV18 TRBD2 TGTGCCAGCTCACCAAGTGCAATAAGCGGGAGTTACGAGCAGTACTTC CASSPSAISGSYEQYF
. TRBJ2-1 TRBV19 . TGTGCCAGTAGGAAGGACTACGCTGGGAATGAGCAGTTCTTC CASRKDYAGNEQFF
once TRBJ2-2 TRBV27 TRBD1 TGTGCCAGCAGTCCTCGGACAGGGGGGACCGGGGAGCTGTTTTTT CASSPRTGGTGELFF
. TRBJ1-5 TRBV28 . TGTGCCAGCAGTCCACTTGATTTGACAGGTCAGCCCCAGCATTTT CASSPLDLTGQPQHF
. TRBJ2-7 TRBV7-2 . TGTGCCAGCAGCCTCACCCGGACTGAAACCTACGAGCAGTACTTC CASSLTRTETYEQYF
few TRBJ2-5 TRBV2 . TGTGCCAGCAGCGCAAAGGAGGGGGTGGAGACCCAGTACTTC CASSAKEGVETQYF
. TRBJ1-2 TRBV6-1 TRBD1 TGTGCCAGCAGTGCAGAACAGGGGTATGGCTATGGCTACACCTTC CASSAEQGYGYGYTF
. TRBJ1-4 TRBV27 TRBD1 TGTGCCAGCAGTTTGGGACAGCCTGCAACTAATGAAAAACTGTTTTTT CASSLGQPATNEKLFF
few TRBJ1-5 TRBV10-3 . TGTGCCATCAGGGATAATAGCAATCAGCCCCAGCATTTT CAIRDNSNQPQHF
. TRBJ1-5 TRBV27 . TGTGCCAGCAGCCGTGCTCAAAATCAGCCCCAGCATTTT CASSRAQNQPQHF
. TRBJ2-7 TRBV4-2 TRBD2 TGTGCCAGCAGCCAAGGGGCTAGCGGATACTACGAGCAGTACTTC CASSQGASGYYEQYF
. TRBJ2-2 TRBV5-1 TRBD2 TGCGCCAGCAGCCTCACTAGCGGGACGAACACCGGGGAGCTGTTTTTT CASSLTSGTNTGELFF
. TRBJ1-1 TRBV5-1 TRBD1 TGCGCCAGCAGCCCGGACAGGGGCCACACTGAAGCTTTCTTT CASSPDRGHTEAFF
. TRBJ1-6 TRBV4-1 . TGCGCCAGCAGCCAAGTAGGACAGAGCTCCTATAATTCACCCCTCCACTTT CASSQVGQSSYNSPLHF
. TRBJ2-3 TRBV9 . TGTGCCAGCAGCGTGGGGTTAGCGAGTGGAGTATCAGATACGCAGTATTTT CASSVGLASGVSDTQYF
. TRBJ1-5 TRBV19 TRBD1 TGTGCCAGTAGCCCAGACAGGGGGGGCAATCAGCCCCAGCATTTT CASSPDRGGNQPQHF
few TRBJ1-2 TRBV18 . TGTGCCAGCTCACCTCCGAACTATGGCTACACCTTC CASSPPNYGYTF
. TRBJ2-3 TRBV19 . TGTGCCAGTAGTCCGCCCGGGGGACCAGATACGCAGTATTTT CASSPPGGPDTQYF
few TRBJ1-1 TRBV7-9 . TGTGCCAGCACCGCGGACAGAGGCGTTTCTGAAGCTTTCTTT CASTADRGVSEAFF
. TRBJ1-4 TRBV6-5 . TGTGCCAGCGGTGACCCCCGGCGTGAAAAACTGTTTTTT CASGDPRREKLFF